This note documents a single TCR beta chain sequence. Its cognate antigen is unknown. This specimen comes from a study of OX40 agonist ivuxolimab in advanced cancers. Study at large: Patients were treated with intravenous ivuxolimab, dosed at 0.01 to 10 mg/kg and infused every 2 weeks. The dose-escalation cohort had hepatocellular carcinoma, melanoma, renal cell or head and neck cancer. Whole-study results and caveats: A proportion of nonresponders additionally exhibited low normalized T-cell clonal expansion.

This CDR3 comprises 18 residues. Germline trimming cut 3 bases from V and 0 bases from J; bases unmatched to any gene: 7. Some clones are missing from TCRdb's copy, which holds only in-frame ones; the method was immunoSEQ multiplex PCR. The sample carries over 75,000 clones, around nine tenths recorded once. The sample here was CD4+ or CD8+ T cells sorted from blood, taken in a trial of the OX40 agonist ivuxolimab. The receptor was derived from an adult with an advanced solid tumor such as melanoma, head and neck, liver or kidney cancer. The V gene is TRBV23-1, the J gene TRBJ2-6, with 8 positions matching TRBD1. TRBV23-1 qualifies as an ORF whose function is uncertain. The CDR3, as DNA: TGCGCCAGCAGTCACCCGACAGGGGAGAGCTCTGGGGCCAACGTCCTGACTTTC. Protein: CASSHPTGESSGANVLTF.